This TCR beta chain was captured in a study of control samples from healthy donors and cancer patients. The table came from immunoSEQ multiplex PCR; TCRdb's copy has only in-frame clones and leaves some out. The sample contains 100,000 to 150,000 clones, approximately 90% of which appear only once. V gave up 6 bases and J gave up 4 bases, with 9 bases separating them. CDR3 length: 12 amino acids. From germline, CDR1 is LGHDT and CDR2 YNNKEL (reference sequence). The sample consisted of blood. The gene calls are TRBV3-1 (or the pseudogene TRBV3-2) and TRBJ1-1; D is undetermined. The receptor comes from a woman aged 18-29 years in good health. CDR3 in DNA: TGTGCCAGCAGTGAACAGTTCACTGAAGCTTTCTTT. Translated, it gives CASSEQFTEAFF.